This TCR beta chain was sequenced for a study of shared clonotypes between healthy human individuals. About the study: Researchers drew samples from two women and three men aged 18 to 49. A donor's plate count was three for CD4 naive and three for CD4 memory; CD8 naive had two and CD8 memory one.

This CDR3 has 13 amino acids. Trimming removed 4 bases from V and 3 bases from J, with 6 bases in between. The germline gives CDR1 MNHEY, CDR2 SMNVEV (reference sequence). In the naive CD8 group, cells lacked CD45RO and were positively selected for CCR7, so terminally differentiated effector memory CD45RA+ cells were left out. A note on this clone: Its antigen remains unidentified.

Per sorted-subset replicate PCR, input was 150 to 250 ng DNA, representing about 30,000 T cell genomes. Some clones are missing from TCRdb's copy, which holds only in-frame ones; the method was immunoSEQ multiplex PCR. There are around 600,000 clones in the sample; about 95% occur only once, and 0.11% lies in the top ten. Findings and caveats of the study: Clonotypes not shared had lower generation probabilities than those common to all four donors.

The sequence was obtained from a woman aged 25-40 years in good health. The chain carries TRBV27 and TRBJ2-2; D is unresolved. Specimen: naive CD8+ T cells sorted from blood. The CDR3 reads CASSWKHTGELFF. CDR3 DNA: TGTGCCAGCAGTTGGAAGCACACCGGGGAGCTGTTTTTT.